Below, one TCR beta chain is given with its context. One end of the junction varies from germline; a read error may be responsible. The same CDR3 also results from other DNA sequences found in this sample. This record comes from a study of sequential checkpoint blockade in melanoma. Study context: First-line arms were nivolumab then ipilimumab, or the reverse, randomized 1:1. Each arm's sequence ended with maintenance nivolumab.

Libraries were prepared by immunoSEQ multiplex PCR; TCRdb keeps only in-frame clonotypes and omits some of them. The sample has around 30,000 clones; roughly 85% are singletons. Treatment in this sample: randomized to nivolumab then ipilimumab (arm A) or the reverse (arm B). Germline lookup yields CDR1 MNHEY and CDR2 SMNVEV (reference sequence). This CDR3 comprises 14 residues. This specimen was CD8+ T cells sorted from blood (inferred from file names), taken from a patient given nivolumab and ipilimumab in sequence. This rearrangement joins TRBV27 to TRBJ1-1, with a weak D call TRBD1 (6 bases). The clonotype was recovered from a human donor with melanoma. This chain's CDR3 is CASSIGTPYTEAFF. The DNA of the CDR3 is TGTGCCAGCAGTATCGGGACACCTTACACTGAAGCTTTCTTC.